This TCR beta chain was captured in a study of blood T cells in healthy people across ages. Concerning this clonotype itself: Its antigen is still unknown.

CDR1 is LGHDT and CDR2 is YNNKEL in the germline V gene (reference sequence). The V and J ends lost 2 bases and 15 bases respectively, with 14 bases between them. The CDR3 is 12 amino acids. Whole-study findings and limits: A roughly linear fall in TCR beta diversity per million T cells was seen with increasing age.

PCR was performed a second time for about 6 to 12 cycles using a sample-barcoded 5' primer and a J-beta primer mix. Each of the cDNA molecules was tagged by a template-switch adaptor with 12 random nucleotides. TCRdb re-called the 5' RACE reads with MiXCR, one entry per CDR3 protein. This table has some 900,000 distinct CDR3 sequences, roughly 26% appearing once. What was sequenced was blood. The rearrangement joins TRBV3-1 to TRBJ2-1; D possibly matches TRBD1 or TRBD2 (5 bases each). The origin of this receptor is an elderly woman in good health. The DNA for the CDR3 is TGTGCCAGCAGCCAACTCAGGGAGTCGCGGTTCTTC. Its protein product is CASSQLRESRFF.